These T cell receptor beta chains were read from a single sample in a study of T cells after posttransplantation cyclophosphamide. This table comes from immunoSEQ multiplex PCR, and its TCRdb copy is limited to in-frame clones, with some not included. This sample comprises tens of thousands of clones, none seen once only. The sequencing input was PBMCs. The receptors come from a man in his forties or fifties in good health, CMV-negative, and a related stem cell transplant donor. CDR3s include the opening cysteine and the closing phenylalanine or tryptophan. Each record gives: D gene, clone size, J gene, V gene, CDR3 protein, CDR3 DNA. The D gene is left open where the match is weak. Some rows have no size entry. The others give once, few or many, or a class for an expanded clone.

D: TRBD1
size: many
J: TRBJ2-7
V: TRBV5-5
CDR3: CASSLWDSYEQYF
DNA: TGTGCCAGCAGCCTGTGGGACAGCTACGAGCAGTACTTC

D: TRBD2
size: many
J: TRBJ2-5
V: TRBV7-9
CDR3: CASSRSGSETQYF
DNA: TGTGCCAGCAGCCGGAGCGGGAGTGAGACCCAGTACTTC

D: NA
size: NA
J: TRBJ2-7
V: TRBV6-1
CDR3: CASSPVESSYEQYF
DNA: TGTGCCAGCAGTCCCGTAGAGAGCTCCTACGAGCAGTACTTC

D: TRBD2
size: many
J: TRBJ2-5
V: TRBV5-1
CDR3: CASSFRLAGGSQETQYF
DNA: TGCGCCAGCAGCTTCAGACTAGCGGGAGGATCTCAAGAGACCCAGTACTTC

D: TRBD2
size: many
J: TRBJ2-7
V: TRBV27
CDR3: CASSPASGSYEQYF
DNA: TGTGCCAGCAGTCCCGCTAGCGGGAGCTACGAGCAGTACTTC

D: TRBD2
size: many
J: TRBJ2-1
V: TRBV6-6
CDR3: CASSQTSGNNEQFF
DNA: TGTGCCAGCAGTCAGACTAGCGGGAACAATGAGCAGTTCTTC

D: TRBD1
size: many
J: TRBJ1-5
V: TRBV6-1
CDR3: CASSEGRDRGNQPQHF
DNA: TGTGCCAGCAGTGAAGGACGGGACAGGGGGAATCAGCCCCAGCATTTT

D: TRBD2
size: many
J: TRBJ2-1
V: TRBV6-5
CDR3: CASSYLSGRGYNEQFF
DNA: TGTGCCAGCAGTTACCTTAGCGGGAGGGGATACAATGAGCAGTTCTTC

D: TRBD1
size: many
J: TRBJ1-2
V: TRBV28
CDR3: CASTEGDRLYGYTF
DNA: TGTGCCAGCACCGAGGGGGACAGACTCTATGGCTACACCTTC

D: TRBD1
size: NA
J: TRBJ2-3
V: TRBV25-1
CDR3: CASSENNRGRVDTQYF
DNA: TGTGCCAGCAGTGAAAATAACAGGGGAAGGGTAGATACGCAGTATTTT

D: TRBD1
size: many
J: TRBJ1-2
V: TRBV6-5
CDR3: CASTRQGDNYGYTF
DNA: TGTGCCAGCACCCGACAGGGGGATAACTATGGCTACACCTTC

D: NA
size: many
J: TRBJ2-7
V: TRBV7-9
CDR3: CASSLTSPPYEQYF
DNA: TGTGCCAGCAGCTTAACTAGCCCACCCTACGAGCAGTACTTC

D: TRBD1
size: many
J: TRBJ1-5
V: TRBV5-6
CDR3: CASRRTGEPQHF
DNA: TGTGCCAGCAGGAGGACAGGGGAGCCCCAGCATTTT

D: NA
size: many
J: TRBJ2-7
V: TRBV27
CDR3: CASSYGVGPYEQYF
DNA: TGTGCCAGCAGTTACGGGGTGGGTCCCTACGAGCAGTACTTC

D: TRBD2
size: many
J: TRBJ2-1
V: TRBV5-1
CDR3: CASSPGLAGDEKFF
DNA: TGCGCCAGCAGCCCGGGACTAGCGGGAGATGAGAAGTTCTTC

D: TRBD2
size: many
J: TRBJ2-1
V: TRBV18
CDR3: CASSPPGLAINEQFF
DNA: TGTGCCAGCTCACCGCCCGGACTAGCGATTAATGAGCAGTTCTTC

D: TRBD2
size: many
J: TRBJ2-7
V: TRBV19
CDR3: CASREGGYEQYF
DNA: TGTGCCAGTCGGGAGGGCGGCTACGAGCAGTACTTC

D: TRBD1
size: many
J: TRBJ2-2
V: TRBV19
CDR3: CATKRMTGSTGELFF
DNA: TGTGCCACCAAGAGGATGACAGGGTCCACCGGGGAGCTGTTTTTT

D: NA
size: many
J: TRBJ1-1
V: TRBV28
CDR3: CASSLPGVTEAFF
DNA: TGTGCCAGCAGTCTCCCCGGGGTCACTGAAGCTTTCTTT

D: TRBD1
size: many
J: TRBJ2-7
V: TRBV19
CDR3: CASSPGQGDEQYF
DNA: TGTGCCAGTAGTCCGGGACAGGGGGACGAGCAGTACTTC

D: TRBD2
size: many
J: TRBJ2-1
V: TRBV9
CDR3: CASSAGTSGSNEQFF
DNA: TGTGCCAGCAGCGCCGGGACTAGCGGGAGTAATGAGCAGTTCTTC

D: NA
size: many
J: TRBJ1-1
V: TRBV5-1
CDR3: CASSLRGGTEAFF
DNA: TGCGCCAGCAGCTTGCGAGGCGGCACTGAAGCTTTCTTT

D: TRBD2
size: many
J: TRBJ2-1
V: TRBV2
CDR3: CASSEFVAREGEQFF
DNA: TGTGCCAGCAGTGAATTTGTTGCGCGGGAGGGTGAGCAGTTCTTC

D: TRBD2
size: many
J: TRBJ2-1
V: TRBV9
CDR3: CASSGTSGASEQFF
DNA: TGTGCCAGCAGCGGGACTAGCGGTGCTAGCGAGCAGTTCTTC

D: NA
size: many
J: TRBJ1-4
V: TRBV10-1
CDR3: CATKRDRSTNEKLFF
DNA: TGCGCCACGAAAAGAGACAGGTCAACTAATGAAAAACTGTTTTTT

D: TRBD2
size: many
J: TRBJ2-7
V: TRBV19
CDR3: CASSPGLAGGQGDEQYF
DNA: TGTGCCAGTTCGCCGGGACTAGCGGGAGGGCAGGGTGACGAGCAGTACTTC

D: NA
size: many
J: TRBJ2-1
V: TRBV2
CDR3: CASRNGSSYNEQFF
DNA: TGTGCCAGCAGAAACGGGAGCTCCTACAATGAGCAGTTCTTC

D: NA
size: many
J: TRBJ2-6
V: TRBV7-2
CDR3: CASSLEGVRSNVLTF
DNA: TGTGCCAGCAGCTTAGAAGGAGTAAGATCCAACGTCCTGACTTTC

D: TRBD1
size: few
J: TRBJ1-2
V: TRBV6-1
CDR3: CASSKTQQGDYGYTF
DNA: TGTGCCAGCAGCAAGACCCAACAGGGGGACTATGGCTACACCTTC

D: TRBD2
size: many
J: TRBJ2-7
V: TRBV5-1
CDR3: CASSSGTSPPEQYF
DNA: TGCGCCAGCAGCTCCGGGACTAGTCCGCCAGAGCAGTACTTC

D: TRBD2
size: many
J: TRBJ2-5
V: TRBV27
CDR3: CASSSSGIEETQYF
DNA: TGTGCCAGCAGCTCTAGCGGGATAGAAGAGACCCAGTACTTC

D: TRBD1
size: many
J: TRBJ2-1
V: TRBV10-2
CDR3: CASSGQGSNEQFF
DNA: TGCGCCAGCAGTGGACAGGGATCCAATGAGCAGTTCTTC

D: TRBD1
size: many
J: TRBJ2-2
V: TRBV29-1
CDR3: CSVETGDTGELFF
DNA: TGCAGCGTTGAAACAGGGGACACCGGGGAGCTGTTTTTT

D: NA
size: many
J: TRBJ2-3
V: TRBV10-3
CDR3: CAINSGGAQYF
DNA: TGTGCCATCAATTCGGGCGGGGCGCAGTATTTT

D: NA
size: few
J: TRBJ2-5
V: TRBV28
CDR3: CASAPRGETQYF
DNA: TGTGCCAGCGCCCCGCGGGGAGAGACCCAGTACTTC